The table lists the clone carrying this T cell receptor (beta chain) with a count of one. What it binds is not known. The data derive from a study of T cell responses to AZD1222 COVID-19 vaccine. Turning to the study itself: Analyses pooled second doses at about 4 or about 12 weeks.

General observations from the study: Spike-specific TCR breadth and depth were elevated following two AZD1222 doses. Only after the peak T cell response were repertoires sampled. The study identified only six AZD1222 recipients as seropositive at baseline.

V lost 8 bases to trimming and J lost 0 bases, with 10 bases between them. CDR1 is MNHEY, CDR2 SMNVEV, per germline (reference sequence). The CDR3 consists of 13 residues. Some clones are missing from TCRdb's copy, which holds only in-frame ones; the method was immunoSEQ multiplex PCR. Found here are 100,000 to 150,000 clones, around 94% of them singletons; the top ten hold under 7.5%. The specimen comprised peripheral blood, sampled on day 0 of AZD1222 vaccination. This clonotype was obtained from an adult in good health. V is TRBV27 and J is TRBJ1-1, with D hard to call. The CDR3 reads CASVDRMNTEAFF. The DNA of the CDR3 is TGTGCCAGCGTGGATCGCATGAACACTGAAGCTTTCTTT.